The 15 T cell receptor beta chains below all came from one sample that was sequenced in a study of post-analysis software for immune sequencing data. Overall study results and limits: In patients, 4 to 6 TRBV segments were more frequent than in controls, with TRBV5-6, TRBV5-1 and TRBV20-1 among them.

Libraries were made from TCR beta cDNA, and they carried unique molecular identifiers. TCRdb analysed the PCR reads with MiXCR anew, one entry per CDR3 protein. The top ten clones hold approximately 6% of a sample with about 540,000 distinct CDR3 sequences, around 31% of them seen once. Their antigen targets remain unknown. Sequencing was performed on blood. These receptors all come from a girl under 18 with multiple sclerosis.

This clonotype occurred a few times. This chain connects TRBV4-1 to TRBJ2-1; the match to TRBD2 covers 10 bases. Germline V gives CDR1 MGHRA, CDR2 YSYEKL. The CDR3 extends over 18 amino acids. V lost 2 bases to trimming and J lost 0 bases; unmatched junction nucleotides: 7. The CDR3 protein is CASSQQAGGRVSYNEQFF. As DNA, the CDR3 is TGCGCCAGCAGCCAACAAGCGGGGGGGAGAGTCTCCTACAATGAGCAGTTCTTC.

This clonotype was observed once. The rearrangement links TRBV3-1 to TRBJ2-1; possible D gene TRBD1, 6 bases. TRBJ2-7 matches the DNA end more closely, so the J call is doubtful. The CDR3 extends over 15 amino acids. CDR1 and CDR2 from the germline V gene are LGHDT and YNNKEL (reference sequence). The CDR3 DNA sequence: TGTGCCAGCAGCCAAAACGCCCAGGGGTTCTACGAGCAGTACTTC. This gives the protein CASSQNAQGFYEQYF.

This clonotype was recorded a few times. At one boundary the junction diverges from the germline segment, which might be a read error. CDR3 sequence: CASSYSGNIQYF. The CDR3 DNA is TGTGCCAGTAGTTACTCAGGGAATATTCAGTACTTC. This rearrangement joins TRBV6-6 to TRBJ2-4, with D tentatively TRBD1 (5 bases). This CDR3 contains 12 residues. CDR1 is MNHNY, CDR2 SVGAGI, per germline (reference sequence).

This chain uses TRBV4-2 with TRBJ2-4; D remains ambiguous. Germline V gene sequence: CDR1 LGHNA, CDR2 YNFKEQ. This CDR3 region has 15 residues. Trimming took off 1 base at V and 7 bases at J, with 14 bases between the two ends. The CDR3 sequence is CASSQADTSRNIQYF. CDR3 bases: TGTGCCAGCAGCCAAGCTGACACGTCAAGGAACATTCAGTACTTC.

The chain carries TRBV11-2 and TRBJ2-5, with D unresolved. TRBJ2-7 matches the DNA end more closely, so the J call is doubtful. CDR1 and CDR2 from the germline V gene are SGHAT and FQNNGV. This CDR3 contains 14 residues. CDR3 in DNA: TGTGCCAGCAGCTTTCGGCAGGCATACTCCGAGCAGTACTTC. Translating it yields CASSFRQAYSEQYF.

This rearrangement joins TRBV20-1 to TRBJ2-1, with D hard to call. Germline V gene data show CDR1 as DFQATT and CDR2 as SNEGSKA (reference sequence). V was cut by 5 bases and J by 0 bases, with 8 bases left in between. This CDR3 has 13 residues. CDR3 sequence (DNA): TGCAGTGCTGCTGGCCGCTCCTACAATGAGCAGTTCTTC. It codes for CSAAGRSYNEQFF.

This clonotype was seen a few times. The chain employs TRBV9 and TRBJ2-6; possibly TRBD2 for D (6 bases). The length of the CDR3 is 18 residues. Germline V CDR1 and CDR2: SGDLS, YYNGEE. The V end lost 3 bases, the J end lost 1 base, and 17 bases lay between the germline ends. CDR3 region: CASSATGTDYSGANVLTF. Here the CDR3 DNA reads TGTGCCAGCAGCGCGACCGGGACGGACTATTCTGGGGCCAACGTCCTGACTTTC.

Here the CDR3 reads CASSQEPRTNTQYF. The CDR3 nucleotides read TGTGCCAGCAGCCAAGAGCCACGTACAAATACGCAGTATTTT. The V and J genes are TRBV3-1 and TRBJ2-3, with unresolved D. With 0 bases removed from V and 7 bases from J, the gap between germline ends came to 11 bases. This CDR3 spans 14 amino acids. Per the germline V gene, CDR1 is LGHDT and CDR2 is YNNKEL (reference sequence).

This chain connects TRBV29-1 to TRBJ1-2; the D is unclear. This CDR3 has 15 amino acids. Germline-derived CDR1 and CDR2 are SQVTM and ANQGSEA. V shed 6 bases and J shed 4 bases, with 21 bases lying between them. In DNA form, the CDR3 reads TGCAGCGTCGAATGGACGGATCCCGGGCTCTATGGCTACACCTTC. Translating it yields CSVEWTDPGLYGYTF.

The chain carries TRBV7-3 and TRBJ1-1, with unresolved D. Trimming removed 4 bases from V and 3 bases from J, with 18 bases in between. CDR1 SGHTA and CDR2 FQGTGA come from the germline V gene. This CDR3 spans 16 amino acids. CDR3 sequence (DNA): TGTGCCAGCAGCTCCATCACCTGGGCCCGCGACACTGAAGCTTTCTTT. Its protein is CASSSITWARDTEAFF.

The gene calls are TRBV3-1 and TRBJ2-5; 12 positions agree with TRBD2. Germline loops: CDR1 LGHDT, CDR2 YNNKEL (reference sequence). The CDR3 is 15 amino acids. Unmatched junction bases numbered 2, after V lost 1 base and J lost 5 bases. In nucleotides, the CDR3 is TGTGCCAGCAGCCAAGGGACTAGCGGGGCTGAGACCCAGTACTTC. This sequence encodes CASSQGTSGAETQYF.

This clonotype has more than one count but fewer than ten. The rearrangement joins TRBV20-1 to TRBJ1-1, with D possibly TRBD1 on 5 matching bases. Germline loops: CDR1 DFQATT, CDR2 SNEGSKA (reference sequence). Trimming took 4 bases from V and 7 from J, leaving 10 bases between them. CDR3 length equals 11 residues. CDR3 bases: TGCAGTGCTAAGGACACAGGTGAAGCTTTCTTT. Translation gives CSAKDTGEAFF.

In this sample, this clonotype turned up a few times. The CDR3 sequence is CASSDSLASYNEQFF. The CDR3 DNA sequence: TGTGCCAGCAGTGACAGCCTAGCGTCCTACAATGAGCAGTTCTTC. The rearrangement joins TRBV6-4 to TRBJ2-1, with a weak D call TRBD2 (6 bases). The CDR3 contains 15 residues. The germline CDR1 and CDR2 sequences are MRHNA and SNTAGT. V was trimmed by 2 bases and J by 1 base, leaving 9 bases between them.

This chain uses TRBV7-3 with TRBJ2-5, with D unclear. The CDR3 consists of 14 residues. Germline lookup yields CDR1 SGHTA and CDR2 FQGTGA. Between the trimmed V and J ends, which lost 1 base and 3 bases, there was a span of 9 bases. Here the CDR3 reads CASSLMGREETQYF. The CDR3 DNA sequence: TGTGCCAGCAGCTTAATGGGTAGGGAAGAGACCCAGTACTTC.

The chain has TRBV6-2 or TRBV6-3 and TRBJ1-3, with D unclear. Germline V lookup: CDR1 MNHEY, CDR2 SVGEGT. The CDR3 consists of 14 residues. Trimming shortened V by 8 bases and J by 0 bases, and 11 bases separated the two germline ends. The CDR3 here is CASGRGSSGNTIYF. The CDR3 DNA is TGTGCCAGCGGACGGGGTTCCTCTGGAAACACCATATATTTT.